This T cell receptor (beta chain) was recovered during a study of Graves' ophthalmopathy and Graves' hyperthyroidism. TCR beta CDR3 amplification used RNA transcripts. First-round RT-PCR with HTBI primers preceded a second-round multiplex PCR. TCRdb recomputed calls from the multiplex PCR reads with MiXCR, one row per CDR3 protein. The table records about 660,000 distinct CDR3 sequences, roughly 39% of them present only once. Input material: peripheral blood. This receptor was obtained from an adult man with Graves' ophthalmopathy.

CDR3 region: CAISEAGAIQETQYF. DNA of the CDR3: TGTGCCATCAGTGAGGCGGGGGCTATCCAAGAGACCCAGTACTTC. The chain carries TRBV10-3 and TRBJ2-5; TRBD2 is a possible D gene (7 bases). Germline V gene lookup returns CDR1 ENHRY and CDR2 SYGVKD. Deletions cut 2 bases from V and 1 base from J, with 11 bases between. There are 15 residues in the CDR3.